This T cell receptor (beta chain) was captured by sequencing in a study of neoadjuvant anti-PD-1 for oral cavity cancer. Study summary: Non-progressing patients received a fourth nivolumab dose near day 43, then surgery on days 50-56.

The time point: after neoadjuvant nivolumab, at surgical resection. The germline V gene has CDR1 LNHDA and CDR2 SQIVND (reference sequence). V was clipped by 4 bases and J by 7 bases; unmatched bases: 3. The CDR3 has 12 amino acids. Sequencing was performed with immunoSEQ multiplex PCR; in TCRdb, only in-frame clones are kept and a portion is missing. The sample contains 25,000 to 40,000 clones, 80% of which appear only once. The material was PBMCs, obtained after nivolumab (anti-PD-1) treatment. This chain uses TRBV19 with TRBJ2-7; 8 bases are a match to TRBD2. The clonotype comes from a person aged 40-85 years with oral cavity squamous cell carcinoma. CDR3 sequence (DNA): TGTGCCAGTAGTACTGGACTAGCTGAGCAGTACTTC. Its translation is CASSTGLAEQYF.